The rows below give T cell receptor beta chains drawn from one sample of a study of T and B cells in COVID-19 patients. TCRdb reanalysed the multiplex PCR reads using MiXCR and keeps one entry per CDR3 protein. This sample has 8,000 to 10,000 distinct CDR3 sequences, with about 30% found just once. The sequenced sample consisted of blood. The receptors were gathered from a human donor with active COVID-19. CDR3s include the opening cysteine and the closing phenylalanine or tryptophan. Each record gives: J gene, clone size, D gene, V gene, CDR3 DNA, CDR3 protein. The D gene is left open where the match is weak. The listing skips clone size in some rows; elsewhere it reads once, few, many or a size class.

TRBJ2-7 NA TRBD1 TRBV7-4 TGTGCCAGCAGCTTAGGGGGACAGGGAAGTCACTTC CASSLGGQGSHF
TRBJ2-1 few NA TRBV6-4 TGTGCCAGCAGTGCGTCCGGGGGCTTCGGCGCGGCGCTCGGTGAGCAGTTCTTC CASSASGGFGAALGEQFF
TRBJ2-2 medium-sized NA TRBV27 TGTGCCAGCACTACCACCGGGGAGCTGTTTTTT CASTTTGELFF
TRBJ1-1 NA TRBD1 TRBV10-3 TGTGCCATCAGCGGACAGGGGTGGGGCACTGAAGCTTTCTTT CAISGQGWGTEAFF
TRBJ1-2 NA NA TRBV20-1 TGCAGTGCCCACGACAGCGCGAACTATGGCTACACCTTC CSAHDSANYGYTF
TRBJ1-5 few NA TRBV5-6 TGTGCCAGCAGCTTGGGTACAGGTAATCAGCCCCAGCATTTT CASSLGTGNQPQHF
TRBJ1-1 medium-sized NA TRBV29-1 TGCAGCGTCGTATATACAGAGAACACTGAAGCTTTCTTT CSVVYTENTEAFF
TRBJ2-7 medium-sized NA TRBV6-5 TGTGCCAGCAGTTACTCAGAGGGCAACTACGAGCAGTACTTC CASSYSEGNYEQYF
TRBJ2-1 medium-sized NA TRBV6-1 TGTGCCAGCAGGGAAGGACCCAAAGACTACAATGAGCAGTTCTTC CASREGPKDYNEQFF
TRBJ1-1 once NA TRBV19 TGTGCCAGTGGACCGGTGATCCCCGAAGCTTTCTTT CASGPVIPEAFF
TRBJ2-1 NA NA TRBV6-2/TRBV6-3 TGTGCCAGCTCCCCTCCGAGCTCCTACAATGAGCAGTTCTTC CASSPPSSYNEQFF
TRBJ2-3 medium-sized NA TRBV27 TGTGCCAGCAGTTCCCGGACCGAGATAGATACGCAGTATTTT CASSSRTEIDTQYF
TRBJ2-2 NA TRBD2 TRBV6-4 TGTGCCAGCAGCCTGACTAGCGGAGCGAACACCGGGGAGCTGTTTTTT CASSLTSGANTGELFF
TRBJ2-1 NA NA TRBV6-6 TGTGCCAGCAGTTACTCGGGCGCCGGGACCTCCTACAATGAGCAGTTCTTC CASSYSGAGTSYNEQFF
TRBJ1-3 few NA TRBV5-4 TGTGCCAGCAGCTTGGCATCGGGCACCATATATTTT CASSLASGTIYF
TRBJ2-5 NA NA TRBV6-4 TGTGCCAGCAGTGTGACAGCGTGGGAGACCCAGTACTTC CASSVTAWETQYF
TRBJ1-1 NA TRBD1 TRBV6-5 TGTGCCAGCAGTACGGGGACAGGGAGAAACACTGAAGCTTTCTTT CASSTGTGRNTEAFF
TRBJ2-3 NA TRBD2 TRBV5-1 TGCGCCAGCAGCTTGGAGCGGGGGGCCAACATAAACACAGATACGCAGTATTTT CASSLERGANINTDTQYF
TRBJ2-7 medium-sized NA TRBV19 TGTGCCAGTAGCAAAGGGGGGGGTACCCCCTACGAGCAGTACTTC CASSKGGGTPYEQYF
TRBJ1-2 NA NA TRBV2 TGTGCCAGCAGTGAAGGAGGGTATGGCTACACCTTC CASSEGGYGYTF
TRBJ2-5 few NA TRBV12-3/TRBV12-4 TGTGCCAGCAGTTTAGCTGCGGGGGCCTCTTTTGAAGAGACCCAGTACTTC CASSLAAGASFEETQYF
TRBJ1-1 NA NA TRBV20-1 TGCAGTGCTGAGGGGGGAATGAACACTGAAGCTTTCTTT CSAEGGMNTEAFF
TRBJ2-3 medium-sized TRBD1 TRBV13 TGTGCCAGCAGCTCGGGACAGGGGGACACAGATACGCAGTATTTT CASSSGQGDTDTQYF
TRBJ2-2 NA NA TRBV7-4 TGTGCCAGCAGCCAACCATGGGCCGACACCGGGGAGCTGTTTTTT CASSQPWADTGELFF
TRBJ1-1 NA TRBD1 TRBV6-1 TGTGCCACCTCGTGGGCTACAGGGGGCACTGAAGCTTTCTTT CATSWATGGTEAFF
TRBJ2-7 NA NA TRBV5-6 TGCGCCAGCAGCCTGGCCGGGGGTCGAGAGCAGTACTTC CASSLAGGREQYF
TRBJ1-5 few TRBD1 TRBV27 TGTGCCAGCAGTTCTCGACAGGGAGGGAATAGCAATCAGCCCCAGCATTTT CASSSRQGGNSNQPQHF
TRBJ1-2 NA NA TRBV6-6 TGTGCCAGCACTTTTCTGGGGGGAGAGGGCTATGGCTACACCTTC CASTFLGGEGYGYTF
TRBJ2-5 once TRBD2 TRBV2 TGTGCCAGCAGCGGACTAGCGGGGCGGGGGACCCAGTACTTC CASSGLAGRGTQYF
TRBJ2-3 medium-sized TRBD2 TRBV5-4 TGTGCCAGCAGCTACCCAGTGAGCGGGGGGGCTGCGGCAGATACGCAGTATTTT CASSYPVSGGAAADTQYF
TRBJ2-3 NA NA TRBV28 TGTGCCAGCAGTTTAAGCAGGGCCCTTAGCACAGATACGCAGTATTTT CASSLSRALSTDTQYF
TRBJ2-7 medium-sized NA TRBV12-3/TRBV12-4 TGTGCCAGCAGTCCGGTCCGGGGCTACGAGCAGTACTTC CASSPVRGYEQYF
TRBJ2-2 few NA TRBV7-2 TGTGCCAGCAGCTTAACAGCGCTCACCGGGGAGCTGTTTTTT CASSLTALTGELFF
TRBJ2-1 NA TRBD2 TRBV5-4 TGTGCCAGCAGCTTGACGTGGGGGAGGGACAATGAGCAGTTCTTC CASSLTWGRDNEQFF
TRBJ2-2 few NA TRBV24-1 TGTGCCACCAGTGATTCGGGGAGGCGAACCGGGGAGCTGTTTTTT CATSDSGRRTGELFF
TRBJ2-3 once TRBD2 TRBV19 TGTGCCAGTGGGCGGACTAGCGCCACAGATACGCAGTATTTT CASGRTSATDTQYF
TRBJ2-6 NA TRBD1 TRBV6-6 TGTGCCAGCAGTTCGACAGGGGGCTCTGGGGCCAACGTCCTGACTTTC CASSSTGGSGANVLTF
TRBJ1-2 NA NA TRBV5-1 TGCGCCAGCAGCTTTGGGGGTGCTACTAACTATGGCTACACCTTC CASSFGGATNYGYTF
TRBJ2-6 NA NA TRBV7-2 TGTGCCAGCAGCTTACAGCCACCCTCTGGGGCCAACGTCCTGACTTTC CASSLQPPSGANVLTF
TRBJ1-4 NA NA TRBV12-3/TRBV12-4 TGTGCCAGCCGGCCAGGGTTAGCTAATGAAAAACTGTTTTTT CASRPGLANEKLFF
TRBJ2-3 medium-sized TRBD2 TRBV5-6 TGTGCCAGCAGCTTAGCGGGGGGCGCAGATACGCAGTATTTT CASSLAGGADTQYF
TRBJ2-5 NA TRBD2 TRBV20-1 TGCAGTGCTACGGGGGGAGAAGAGACCCAGTACTTC CSATGGEETQYF
TRBJ1-1 NA TRBD1 TRBV6-2/TRBV6-3 TGTGCCAGCAGTTACTCGACCGGACAGGGGACTGAAGCTTTCTTT CASSYSTGQGTEAFF
TRBJ1-1 NA TRBD1 TRBV6-5 TGTGCCAGCAGCACCCGGACAGGGGCTCAGGTAGAAGCTTTCTTT CASSTRTGAQVEAFF
TRBJ2-2 NA TRBD2 TRBV29-1 TGCAGCGTCGAGGGAGGGGCGGGCGGGGAGCTGTTTTTT CSVEGGAGGELFF
TRBJ2-3 NA NA TRBV7-6 TGTGCCAGCAGCTTAGGGGAGGAGTGGACAGATACGCAGTATTTT CASSLGEEWTDTQYF
TRBJ1-5 NA NA TRBV20-1 TGCAGCTCTACAGGGTTGGGGGATAGCAATCAGCCCCAGCATTTT CSSTGLGDSNQPQHF
TRBJ1-1 NA NA TRBV20-1 TGCAGTGCTAGAGATGTCAGGGCTTTAGGCATGAACACTGAAGCTTTCTTT CSARDVRALGMNTEAFF
TRBJ2-2 medium-sized NA TRBV19 TGTGCCAGTAGTATCCAGGTGAACACCGGGGAGCTGTTTTTT CASSIQVNTGELFF
TRBJ1-2 medium-sized TRBD1 TRBV19 TGTGCCAGCCGGGACAGGGTCTATGGCTACACCTTC CASRDRVYGYTF
TRBJ2-7 medium-sized TRBD1 TRBV29-1 TGCAGCGTTTACGGGACAGGGGGCAAGTACTTC CSVYGTGGKYF
TRBJ2-6 medium-sized TRBD1 TRBV18 TGTGCCAGCTCACCGTTCCGGACAGGCTCTGGGGCCAACGTCCTGACTTTC CASSPFRTGSGANVLTF
TRBJ1-2 few NA TRBV6-6 TGTGCCAGCAGTTACGGGCAGAACTATGGCTACACCTTC CASSYGQNYGYTF